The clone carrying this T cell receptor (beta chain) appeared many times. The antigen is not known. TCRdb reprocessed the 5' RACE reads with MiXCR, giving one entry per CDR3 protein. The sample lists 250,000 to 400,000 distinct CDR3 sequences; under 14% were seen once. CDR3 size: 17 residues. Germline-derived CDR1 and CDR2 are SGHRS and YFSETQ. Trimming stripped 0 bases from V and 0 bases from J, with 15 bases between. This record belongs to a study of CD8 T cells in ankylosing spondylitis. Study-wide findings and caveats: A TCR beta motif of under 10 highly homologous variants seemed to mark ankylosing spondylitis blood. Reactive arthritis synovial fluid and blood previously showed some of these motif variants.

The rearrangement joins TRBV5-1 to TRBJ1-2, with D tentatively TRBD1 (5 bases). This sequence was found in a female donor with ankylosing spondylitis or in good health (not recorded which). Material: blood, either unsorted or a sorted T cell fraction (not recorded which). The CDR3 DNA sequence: TGCGCCAGCAGCTTGGAACCCGTGGGGGGATCTAACTATGGCTACACCTTC. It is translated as CASSLEPVGGSNYGYTF.